The present entry profiles one T cell receptor beta chain with its context. Its antigen is currently not known. Base quality data are lacking; no much larger clone is found one base away. The time point label on this specimen signifies: baseline before first vaccination. The vaccinee samples were drawn from two UK trials, COV001 and COV002, one of which was a single-blind randomized controlled phase 2/3 trial testing AZD1222 (ChAdOx1 nCoV-19) in healthy adults. Trial participant PBMC samples were collected at day 0 and day 28 after the second dose for TCRbeta chain sequencing. These data come from a study of T cell responses to AZD1222 COVID-19 vaccine (dated by TCRdb to the early 2020s). About the study as a whole: AZD1222 recipients given second doses at about 4 weeks or at about 12 weeks were pooled, since spike-specific TCR depth and breadth were not found to differ between the two schedules. TCR sequencing was performed for 230 to 250 trial participants, of whom some 200 were given two doses of AZD1222 and some 26 were given two doses of MenACWY control vaccine. Enrollment into the trials was organized by age into subgroups of 18-55, 56-69 and 70-plus years, and those subgroups contained roughly 150, 30 and 60 TCR-sequenced participants, respectively. Here is what the overall study found, with its caveats: After two AZD1222 doses, both the breadth and the depth of spike-specific TCRs were significantly higher than at day 0 and than in MenACWY recipients. The whole spike protein was spanned by vaccine-associated CD4 TCRs, and dominant responses were seen in regions 160-218 and 743-854. Participants were mostly white British and included more females than males, and it was suggested by the authors that clonal diversity may have been underestimated. The 56-69-year group was small, and its depth increase did not reach significance, likely because of low power. Because no day 14 peak-response samples were available, the repertoires could be characterized only after the peak T cell response. Conclusions about previously exposed vaccinees are limited, since just five or six AZD1222 recipients were seropositive for SARS-CoV-2 at baseline. Reportedly, almost half of the unique spike-specific TCRs recognized epitopes lying outside the regions that are mutated in the B.1.351 and B.1.1.7 variants.

CDR1 and CDR2, per the germline V gene, are SNHLY and FYNNEI. Deletion took 2 bases off V and 4 bases off J, with a span of 12 bases between the germline ends. CDR3 length: 15 amino acids, cysteine to phenylalanine. The DNA shown is the 45-base CDR3, in frame from base 1. The CDR3 regions of human TCRbeta chains were analyzed by immunosequencing. The source study handled its data this way. TCRs in the repertoires were compared against a reference library of SARS-CoV-2-specific TCRs that had been generated with the MIRA antigen-specificity platform. Breadth was defined as the fraction of unique TCRs that were SARS-CoV-2-associated. Depth was defined as the fraction of total T cells that were SARS-CoV-2-associated. Each spike-specific TCR was assigned to its reactive spike region and to a CD4 or CD8 class using the MIRA data. Log10-transformed breadth and depth values were compared by one-way ANOVA with Sidak's multiple comparisons tests. TCRdb took over this immuneACCESS table, retaining in-frame rearrangements with V and J assigned. Such tables are incomplete; in checked studies, under half of the missing clones stem from an unresolved V gene, and the remainder is unexplained. Clone size and V and J calls were adopted from that table, with D and trimming inferred from the DNA. Here the sample has around 130,000 clones; about 93% occur a single time. The top ten constitute 0.85% to 0.95% of the sample.

The V and J genes are TRBV2 and TRBJ1-3, with no confidently assigned D gene. The clonotype originates from an adult in good health. The sample consisted of peripheral blood, taken on day 0 of AZD1222 vaccination. CDR3 loop: CASSEHGSPGNTIYF. In nucleotides, the sequence is TGTGCCAGCAGTGAACATGGCAGCCCAGGAAACACCATATATTTT.